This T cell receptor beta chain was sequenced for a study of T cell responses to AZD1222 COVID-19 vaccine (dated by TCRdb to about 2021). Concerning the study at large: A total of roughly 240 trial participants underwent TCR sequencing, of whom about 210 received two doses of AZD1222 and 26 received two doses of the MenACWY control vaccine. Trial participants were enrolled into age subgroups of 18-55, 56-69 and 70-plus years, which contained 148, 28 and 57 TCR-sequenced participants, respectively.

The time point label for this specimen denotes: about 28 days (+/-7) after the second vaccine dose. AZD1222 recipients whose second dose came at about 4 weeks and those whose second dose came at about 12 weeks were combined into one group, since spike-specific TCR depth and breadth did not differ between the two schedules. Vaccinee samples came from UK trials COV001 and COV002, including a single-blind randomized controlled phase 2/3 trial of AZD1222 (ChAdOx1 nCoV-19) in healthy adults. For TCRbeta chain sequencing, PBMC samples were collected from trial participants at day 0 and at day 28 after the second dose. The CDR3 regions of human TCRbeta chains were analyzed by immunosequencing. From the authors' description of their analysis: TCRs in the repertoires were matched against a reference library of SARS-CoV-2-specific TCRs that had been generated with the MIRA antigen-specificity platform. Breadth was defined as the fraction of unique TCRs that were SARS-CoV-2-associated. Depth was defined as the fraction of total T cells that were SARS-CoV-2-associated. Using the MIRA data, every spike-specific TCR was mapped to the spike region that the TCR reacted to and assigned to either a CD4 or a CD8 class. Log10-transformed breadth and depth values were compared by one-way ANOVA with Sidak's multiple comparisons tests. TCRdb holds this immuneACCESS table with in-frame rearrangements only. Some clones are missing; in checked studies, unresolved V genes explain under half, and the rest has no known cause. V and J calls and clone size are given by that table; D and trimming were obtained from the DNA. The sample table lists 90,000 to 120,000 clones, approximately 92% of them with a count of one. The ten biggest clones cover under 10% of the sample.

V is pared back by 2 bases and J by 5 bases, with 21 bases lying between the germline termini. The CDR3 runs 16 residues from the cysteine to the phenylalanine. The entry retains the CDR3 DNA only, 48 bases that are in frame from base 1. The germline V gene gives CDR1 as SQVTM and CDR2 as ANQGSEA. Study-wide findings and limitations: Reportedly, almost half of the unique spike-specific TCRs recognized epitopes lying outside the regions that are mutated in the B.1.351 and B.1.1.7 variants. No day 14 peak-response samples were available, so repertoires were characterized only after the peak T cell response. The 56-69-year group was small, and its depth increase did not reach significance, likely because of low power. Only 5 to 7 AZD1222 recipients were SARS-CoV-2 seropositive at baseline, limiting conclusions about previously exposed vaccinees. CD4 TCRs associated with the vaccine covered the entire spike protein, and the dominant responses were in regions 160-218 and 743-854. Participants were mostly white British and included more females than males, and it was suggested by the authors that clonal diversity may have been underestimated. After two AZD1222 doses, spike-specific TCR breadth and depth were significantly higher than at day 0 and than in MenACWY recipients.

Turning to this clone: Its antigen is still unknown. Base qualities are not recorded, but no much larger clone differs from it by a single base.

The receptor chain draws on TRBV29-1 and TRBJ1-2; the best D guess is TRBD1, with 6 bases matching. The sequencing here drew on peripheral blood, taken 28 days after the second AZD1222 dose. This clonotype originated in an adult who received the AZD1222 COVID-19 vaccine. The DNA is TGCAGCGTTGAAAGCCAAACAGGGATTGGGGCGTATGGCTACACCTTC. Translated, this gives CSVESQTGIGAYGYTF.